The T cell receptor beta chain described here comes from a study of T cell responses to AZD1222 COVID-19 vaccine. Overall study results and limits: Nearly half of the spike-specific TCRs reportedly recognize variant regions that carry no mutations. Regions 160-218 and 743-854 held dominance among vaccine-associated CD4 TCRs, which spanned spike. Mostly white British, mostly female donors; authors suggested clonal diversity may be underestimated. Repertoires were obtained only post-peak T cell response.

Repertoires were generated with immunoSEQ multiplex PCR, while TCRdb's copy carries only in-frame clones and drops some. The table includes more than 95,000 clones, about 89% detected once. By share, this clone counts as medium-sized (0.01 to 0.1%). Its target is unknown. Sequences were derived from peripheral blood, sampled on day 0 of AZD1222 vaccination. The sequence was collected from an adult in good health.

CDR3 residues: CASNRKTGTEAFF. CDR3 nucleotides: TGTGCCAGCAACCGCAAAACAGGCACTGAAGCTTTCTTT. This chain uses TRBV12-3 or TRBV12-4 with TRBJ1-1; a possible D gene is TRBD1 (5 bases). V was shortened by 7 bases and J by 4 bases, with 13 bases between the two germline ends. The CDR3 has 13 amino acids.